This TCR beta chain was recovered during a study of T-cell memory formation after mild COVID-19. This CDR3 spans 14 amino acids. CDR1 and CDR2 from the germline V gene are SGHVS and FQNEAQ. The V end was cut by 5 bases, the J end by 7 bases, with 15 bases between. TCRdb independently ran MiXCR on the 5' RACE reads; one entry per CDR3 protein. The repertoire holds 280,000 or so distinct CDR3 sequences, 8% to 9% seen once, with around a fifth in the top ten. This TCR was recovered from a man younger than 35 who had mild COVID-19 (a few samples of this study predate the infection). Cell type and time point are not known. The chain couples TRBV7-8 to TRBJ2-1, with D possibly TRBD2 on 6 matching bases. The sample consisted of PBMCs or a T cell subset sorted from them (not recorded which). The CDR3: CASSIGTPENEQFF. DNA of the CDR3: TGTGCCAGCAGCATCGGGACTCCCGAGAATGAGCAGTTCTTC.